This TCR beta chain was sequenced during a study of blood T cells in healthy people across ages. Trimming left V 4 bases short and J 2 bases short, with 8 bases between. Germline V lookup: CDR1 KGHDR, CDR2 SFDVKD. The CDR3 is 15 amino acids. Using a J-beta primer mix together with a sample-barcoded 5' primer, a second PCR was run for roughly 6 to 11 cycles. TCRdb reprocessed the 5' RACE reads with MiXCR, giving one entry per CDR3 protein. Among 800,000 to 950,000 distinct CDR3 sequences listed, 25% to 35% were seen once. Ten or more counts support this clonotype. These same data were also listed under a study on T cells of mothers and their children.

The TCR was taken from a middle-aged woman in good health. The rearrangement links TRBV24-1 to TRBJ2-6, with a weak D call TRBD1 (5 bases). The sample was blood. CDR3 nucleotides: TGTGCCACCAGTGACAGGGCTCCTGGGGCCAACGTCCTGACTTTC. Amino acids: CATSDRAPGANVLTF.